One and the same sample provided the 17 T cell receptor beta chains below, sequenced in a study of identical twins. MiXCR was run by TCRdb on the 5' RACE reads, yielding one entry per CDR3 protein. The data hold 700,000 or so distinct CDR3 sequences, with about 20% observed a single time. In addition, the sample was reused for a study of T cells expressing NK-cell markers.

Sequencing was performed on PBMCs. These TCRs come from a woman between 18 and 29 years old in good health.

This clonotype was recorded many times. This chain joins TRBV20-1 and TRBJ2-4; a weak D match, TRBD2 (5 bases). The germline V gene encodes CDR1 DFQATT and CDR2 SNEGSKA (reference sequence). The CDR3 is 16 amino acids. V lost 6 bases, J lost 0 bases, and 18 bases lay in between. CDR3 protein: CSAPTRGALAKNIQYF. CDR3 nucleotides: TGCAGTGCCCCCACCCGGGGAGCCCTAGCCAAAAACATTCAGTACTTC.

The chain couples TRBV4-1 to TRBJ2-7; 8 bases map to TRBD1. V lost 3 bases to trimming and J lost 3 bases; unmatched junction nucleotides: 4. The CDR3 is made up of 14 amino acids. CDR1 MGHRA and CDR2 YSYEKL come from the germline V gene. The CDR3 protein is CASSHPGQGYEQYF. CDR3 DNA sequence: TGCGCCAGCAGCCATCCCGGACAGGGCTACGAGCAGTACTTC.

The rearrangement joins TRBV14 to TRBJ2-1; D remains ambiguous. Trimming removed 3 bases from V and 2 bases from J, with 11 bases in between. Germline loops: CDR1 SGHDN, CDR2 FVKESK. This CDR3 is built from 15 residues. CDR3 nucleotide sequence: TGTGCCAGCAGCCACCCATCTATTACCTACAATGAGCAGTTCTTC. Protein: CASSHPSITYNEQFF.

The V gene is TRBV20-1, the J gene TRBJ2-1; D remains unclear. Trimming removed 6 bases at V and 1 base at J, with 4 bases between. CDR3 length: 11 residues. Looked up from germline, CDR1 is DFQATT and CDR2 is SNEGSKA (reference sequence). The CDR3 region is CSAKSYNEQFF. CDR3 DNA: TGCAGTGCGAAGTCCTACAATGAGCAGTTCTTC.

This clonotype was seen only a few times. The genes are TRBV27 and TRBJ2-5; 7 nucleotides match TRBD2. In germline, CDR1 is MNHEY, CDR2 SMNVEV (reference sequence). The ends lost 5 bases at V and 5 bases at J; junction bases unmatched: 8. The CDR3 is 14 residues long. CDR3 sequence: CASSLGLEGETQYF. DNA of the CDR3: TGTGCCAGCAGTCTCGGACTAGAAGGGGAGACCCAGTACTTC.

This chain links TRBV5-4 with TRBJ2-7; D assignment may be TRBD1 or TRBD2 (6 bases each). Germline CDR1 SGHNT, CDR2 YYREEE (reference sequence). The CDR3 is made up of 15 amino acids. V lost 2 bases and J lost 5, with 17 bases in between. CDR3 loop: CASSLPAGGGHEQYF. DNA of the CDR3: TGTGCCAGCAGCTTACCCGCCGGGGGCGGACACGAGCAGTACTTC.

This clonotype was counted a few times. V and J are TRBV20-1 and TRBJ2-5, with TRBD1 as a possible D gene (5 bases). The CDR3 has 14 amino acids. From germline, CDR1 is DFQATT and CDR2 SNEGSKA (reference sequence). Trimming stripped 3 bases from V and 4 bases from J, with 15 bases between. CDR3 loop: CSARARVWRETQYF. CDR3 DNA sequence: TGCAGTGCTAGGGCCAGGGTCTGGCGAGAGACCCAGTACTTC.

This rearrangement joins TRBV4-3 to TRBJ2-4, with unresolved D. Deletions cut 3 bases from V and 2 bases from J, with 5 bases between. The CDR3 is 13 amino acids. Germline values: CDR1 LGHNA, CDR2 YSLEER. The CDR3 here is CASSQGTKNIQYF. The CDR3 DNA is TGCGCCAGCAGCCAGGGCACCAAAAACATTCAGTACTTC.

J is TRBJ2-2 and V is TRBV12-3 or TRBV12-4, with D maybe TRBD2 (6 bases). The CDR3 is made up of 14 amino acids. V lost 10 bases to trimming and J lost 4 bases, with 16 bases between them. The CDR3 protein is CANSLRDFTGELFF. CDR3 nucleotide sequence: TGTGCCAACTCCTTACGGGACTTCACCGGGGAGCTGTTTTTT.

This clonotype has at least ten counts. The V gene is TRBV20-1, the J gene TRBJ2-7, with D tentatively TRBD1 or TRBD2 (5 bases each). With 5 bases removed from V and 0 bases from J, the gap between germline ends came to 14 bases. The CDR3 loop spans 14 amino acids. The germline V gene has CDR1 DFQATT and CDR2 SNEGSKA (reference sequence). This CDR3 is CSASTGTHSYEQYF. CDR3 DNA sequence: TGCAGTGCTTCCACCGGGACCCACTCCTACGAGCAGTACTTC.

The DNA for the CDR3 is TGTGCCAGCAGCTCCTTTTACACTGAAGCTTTCTTT. Its protein is CASSSFYTEAFF. V and J are TRBV12-3 or TRBV12-4 and TRBJ1-1; D is undetermined. The V end was cut by 6 bases, the J end by 3 bases, with 8 bases between. The CDR3 totals 12 residues.

This clonotype was picked up a small number of times. The J gene is TRBJ2-7, the V gene TRBV5-1; weak D call: TRBD1 (5 bases). The length of the CDR3 is 13 residues. The ends were cut back, 4 bases at V and 0 bases at J, with 8 bases in the middle. Germline lookup yields CDR1 SGHRS and CDR2 YFSETQ. This CDR3 is CASSDRTSYEQYF. The CDR3 DNA reads TGCGCCAGCAGCGACAGAACCTCCTACGAGCAGTACTTC.

There are many counts of this clonotype. The genes are TRBV7-2 and TRBJ2-3, with 7 bases fitting TRBD2. Per germline, CDR1 SGHTA and CDR2 FQGNSA. This CDR3 has 15 amino acids. The junction had 3 bases not matched to a gene; V was cut back by 2 bases and J by 1 base. The CDR3 loop reads CASSLLGGGTDTQYF. In DNA, the CDR3 is TGTGCCAGCAGCTTACTTGGGGGGGGCACAGATACGCAGTATTTT. The complete variable domain, with remaining parts taken from reference TRBV7-2 and TRBJ2-3, reads GAGVSQSPSNKVTEKGKDVELRCDPISGHTALYWYRQSLGQGLEFLIYFQGNSAPDKSGLPSDRFSAERTGGSVSTLTIQRTQQEDSAVYLCASSLLGGGTDTQYFGPGTRLTVL.

The V call is TRBV7-9, the J call TRBJ1-1; D is perhaps TRBD1 (5 bases). V lost 5 bases to trimming and J lost 2 bases, with 9 bases between them. In germline, CDR1 is SEHNR, CDR2 FQNEAQ (reference sequence). The CDR3 is 13 residues long. The CDR3 nucleotides are TGTGCCAGCAGCACCCAGGGAAACACTGAAGCTTTCTTT. This gives the protein CASSTQGNTEAFF.

This chain joins TRBV5-1 and TRBJ2-2; D unresolved. The CDR3 runs to 14 residues. Trimming cost V 2 bases and J 4 bases, with 9 bases left between them. Germline lookup yields CDR1 SGHRS and CDR2 YFSETQ. CDR3 region: CASSFGPSTGELFF. The CDR3 bases are TGCGCCAGCAGCTTCGGACCGAGCACCGGGGAGCTGTTTTTT.

The rearrangement joins TRBV20-1 to TRBJ2-3; 7 bases fit TRBD2. Germline V gene sequence: CDR1 DFQATT, CDR2 SNEGSKA (reference sequence). J was trimmed by 5 bases and V by 0 bases; bases with no gene match: 11. The CDR3 covers 16 residues. CDR3 nucleotide sequence: TGCAGTGCTAGAGAAATAAAAAGACTAGCTAAAGATACGCAGTATTTT. Its translation is CSAREIKRLAKDTQYF.

The chain links TRBV7-2 to TRBJ2-7; D gene ambiguous. The ends were cut back, 5 bases at V and 2 bases at J, with 7 bases in the middle. CDR3 length: 12 amino acids. Germline loops: CDR1 SGHTA, CDR2 FQGNSA. The CDR3 sequence is CASSDGPYEQYF. CDR3 nucleotide sequence: TGTGCCAGCAGCGACGGGCCCTACGAGCAGTACTTC.